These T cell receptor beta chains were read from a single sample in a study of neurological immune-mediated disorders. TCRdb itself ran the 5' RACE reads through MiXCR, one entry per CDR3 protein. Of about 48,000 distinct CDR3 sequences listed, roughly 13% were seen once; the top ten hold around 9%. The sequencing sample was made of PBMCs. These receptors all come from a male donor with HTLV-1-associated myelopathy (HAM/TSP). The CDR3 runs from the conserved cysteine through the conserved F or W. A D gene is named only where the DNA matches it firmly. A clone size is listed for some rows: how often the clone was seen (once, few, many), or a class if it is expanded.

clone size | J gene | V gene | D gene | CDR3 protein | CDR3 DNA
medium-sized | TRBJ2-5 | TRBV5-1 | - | CASSSGVYQETQYF | TGCGCCAGCAGCTCTGGGGTGTACCAAGAGACCCAGTACTTC
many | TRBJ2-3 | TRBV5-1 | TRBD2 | CASSLVASGSIDTQYF | TGCGCCAGCAGCTTGGTGGCTAGCGGTTCGATAGATACGCAGTATTTT
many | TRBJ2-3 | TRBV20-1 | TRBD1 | CSALGQGLGNTQYF | TGCAGTGCCCTGGGACAGGGACTGGGAAATACGCAGTATTTT
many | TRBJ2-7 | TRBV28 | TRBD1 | CASSYDRVRDEQYF | TGTGCCAGCAGTTATGACAGGGTGAGGGACGAGCAGTACTTC
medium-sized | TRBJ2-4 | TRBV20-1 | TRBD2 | CSAGLAGGSMVKNIQYF | TGCAGTGCTGGACTAGCGGGGGGCTCTATGGTCAAAAACATTCAGTACTTC
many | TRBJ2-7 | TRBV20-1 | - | CSAHRRVAYEQYF | TGCAGTGCCCACAGGAGGGTGGCCTACGAGCAGTACTTC
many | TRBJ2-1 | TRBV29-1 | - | CSVADRFEFF | TGCAGCGTCGCTGACAGATTCGAGTTCTTC
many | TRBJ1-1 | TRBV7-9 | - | CASSLGSTEAFF | TGTGCCAGCAGCTTAGGGAGCACTGAAGCTTTCTTT
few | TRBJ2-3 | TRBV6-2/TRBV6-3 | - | CASSYQQMRTVF | TGTGCCAGCAGTTACCAACAAATGCGGACAGTCTTT
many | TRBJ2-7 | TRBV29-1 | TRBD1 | CSVGDRVYEQYF | TGCAGCGTTGGGGACAGGGTCTACGAGCAGTACTTC
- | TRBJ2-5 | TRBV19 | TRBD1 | CASSIRGTEETQYF | TGTGCCAGTAGTATAAGGGGGACAGAAGAGACCCAGTACTTC
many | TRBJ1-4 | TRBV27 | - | CASSLEGEKLFF | TGTGCCAGCAGTTTAGAGGGTGAAAAACTGTTTTTT
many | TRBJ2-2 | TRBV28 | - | CASSYPSTRTNTGELFF | TGTGCCAGCAGTTACCCCTCGACTAGAACGAACACCGGGGAGCTGTTTTTT
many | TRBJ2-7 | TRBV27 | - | CASSYRTDSYEQYF | TGTGCCAGCAGTTACCGGACAGACTCCTACGAGCAGTACTTC
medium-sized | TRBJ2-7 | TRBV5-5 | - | CASSQGQIPEQYF | TGTGCCAGCAGCCAAGGACAGATCCCCGAGCAGTACTTC
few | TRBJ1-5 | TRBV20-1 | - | CSARDRGGSYGQPQHF | TGCAGTGCTAGAGATCGGGGAGGCAGCTACGGCCAGCCCCAGCATTTT
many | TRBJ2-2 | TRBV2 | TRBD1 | CASSWGQGSTGELFF | TGTGCCAGCAGTTGGGGACAGGGGAGCACCGGGGAGCTGTTTTTT
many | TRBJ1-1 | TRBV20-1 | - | CSARVEGRVGTEAFF | TGCAGTGCTAGAGTGGAGGGCAGGGTGGGGACTGAAGCTTTCTTT
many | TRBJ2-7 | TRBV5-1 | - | CASSPQGHSYEQYF | TGCGCCAGCAGCCCACAGGGACACTCCTACGAGCAGTACTTC
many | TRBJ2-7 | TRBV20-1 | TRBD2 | CSARDGRSGGLNEQYF | TGCAGTGCTAGAGATGGGCGGAGCGGGGGGCTCAACGAGCAGTACTTC
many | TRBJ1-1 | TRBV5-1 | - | CASSLDLNTEAFF | TGCGCCAGCAGCTTGGACCTCAACACTGAAGCTTTCTTT
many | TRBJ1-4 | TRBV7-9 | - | CASSQGRDDEKLFF | TGTGCCAGCAGTCAGGGGAGAGATGATGAAAAACTGTTTTTT
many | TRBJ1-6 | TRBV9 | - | CASSVVAHSGSSSYNSPLHF | TGTGCCAGCAGCGTAGTGGCGCACTCAGGGTCGAGCTCCTATAATTCACCCCTCCACTTT
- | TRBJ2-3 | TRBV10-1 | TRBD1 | CASRYRGRDTQYF | TGCGCCAGTAGGTACAGGGGACGGGATACGCAGTATTTT
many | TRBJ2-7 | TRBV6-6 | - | CASSYSSLSYEQYF | TGTGCCAGCAGTTACTCCTCACTCTCCTACGAGCAGTACTTC
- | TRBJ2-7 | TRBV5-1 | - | CASSWVGQVYEQYF | TGCGCCAGCAGCTGGGTCGGCCAAGTCTACGAGCAGTACTTC
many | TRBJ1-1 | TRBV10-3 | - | CAISESVGTEAFF | TGTGCCATCAGTGAGTCGGTTGGGACTGAAGCTTTCTTT
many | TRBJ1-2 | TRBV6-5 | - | CASSYLATAIFNYGYTF | TGTGCCAGCAGTTACTTGGCGACAGCCATCTTCAACTATGGCTACACCTTC
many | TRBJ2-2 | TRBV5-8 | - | CASSLGTVANTGELFF | TGTGCCAGCAGCTTGGGGACAGTCGCGAACACCGGGGAGCTGTTTTTT
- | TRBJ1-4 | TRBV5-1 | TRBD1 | CASSRGTAGEKLFF | TGCGCCAGCAGCCGCGGGACAGCGGGTGAAAAACTGTTTTTT
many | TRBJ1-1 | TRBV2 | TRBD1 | CASSEGGQAPAFF | TGTGCCAGCAGTGAAGGGGGACAGGCACCAGCTTTCTTT
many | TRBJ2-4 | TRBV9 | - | CASSGPDKNIQYF | TGTGCCAGCAGCGGCCCGGACAAAAACATTCAGTACTTC
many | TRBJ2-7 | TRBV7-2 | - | CASSVTHPYEQYF | TGTGCCAGCAGCGTGACGCATCCCTACGAGCAGTACTTC
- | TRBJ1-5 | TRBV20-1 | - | CSASRQYNQPQHF | TGCAGTGCTAGTAGGCAGTACAATCAGCCCCAGCATTTT
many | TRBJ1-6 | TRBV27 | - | CASSLKLPPASPLHF | TGTGCCAGCAGTTTAAAACTCCCGCCAGCTTCACCCCTCCACTTT
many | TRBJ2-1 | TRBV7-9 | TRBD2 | CASSARTSGGQREQFF | TGTGCCAGCAGCGCCCGGACTAGCGGGGGACAGAGGGAGCAGTTCTTC
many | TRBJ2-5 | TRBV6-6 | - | CASSYPRDQETQYF | TGTGCCAGCAGTTACCCCCGGGACCAAGAGACCCAGTACTTC
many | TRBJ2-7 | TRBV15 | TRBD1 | CATSLGQGTDEQYF | TGTGCCACCAGCTTGGGACAGGGGACCGACGAGCAGTACTTC
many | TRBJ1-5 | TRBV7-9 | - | CASSLTGNQPQHF | TGTGCCAGCAGCCTTACAGGGAATCAGCCCCAGCATTTT
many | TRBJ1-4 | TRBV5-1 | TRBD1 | CASRWTGEGKLFF | TGCGCCAGCAGATGGACAGGGGAAGGAAAACTGTTTTTT
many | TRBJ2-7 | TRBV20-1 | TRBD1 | CSARKTGIIYEQYF | TGCAGTGCTAGGAAGACAGGGATCATCTACGAGCAGTACTTC
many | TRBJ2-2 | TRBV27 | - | CASTTYQGGDTGELFF | TGTGCCAGCACTACTTACCAGGGGGGGGACACCGGGGAGCTGTTTTTT
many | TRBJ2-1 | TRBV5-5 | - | CASSVDGLNEQFF | TGTGCCAGCAGCGTGGACGGCCTCAATGAGCAGTTCTTC
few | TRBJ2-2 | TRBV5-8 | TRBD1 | CASSLRDRDDTGELFF | TGTGCCAGCAGCTTGCGGGACAGGGATGACACCGGGGAGCTGTTTTTT
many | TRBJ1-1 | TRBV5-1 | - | CASSSEWPAKGNTEAFF | TGCGCCAGCAGCTCGGAATGGCCTGCTAAGGGGAACACTGAAGCTTTCTTT
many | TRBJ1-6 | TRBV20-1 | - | CSAGWEVYNSPLHF | TGCAGTGCTGGATGGGAAGTCTATAATTCACCCCTCCACTTT
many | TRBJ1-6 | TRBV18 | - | CASSPSSYNSPLHF | TGTGCCAGCTCACCAAGCTCCTATAATTCACCCCTCCACTTT
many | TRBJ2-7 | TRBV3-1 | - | CASSQQIPSEQYF | TGTGCCAGCAGCCAGCAAATCCCCAGCGAGCAGTACTTC
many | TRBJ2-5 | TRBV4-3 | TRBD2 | CASSQEIGTSGQETQYF | TGCGCCAGCAGCCAAGAAATAGGGACTAGCGGCCAAGAGACCCAGTACTTC
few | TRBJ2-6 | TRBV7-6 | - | CASSAAGTSGANVLTF | TGTGCCAGCAGCGCGGCAGGAACCTCTGGGGCCAACGTCCTGACTTTC
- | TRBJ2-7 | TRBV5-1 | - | CASSLAPTRTDEQYF | TGCGCCAGCAGCTTGGCCCCTACTCGCACGGACGAGCAGTACTTC
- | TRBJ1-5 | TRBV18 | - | CASSPLSPQPNQPQHF | TGTGCCAGCTCACCACTCTCCCCACAGCCTAATCAGCCCCAGCATTTT
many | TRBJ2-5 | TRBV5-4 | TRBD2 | CASSPGGQETQYF | TGTGCCAGCAGCCCGGGGGGTCAAGAGACCCAGTACTTC
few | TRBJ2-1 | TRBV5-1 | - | CASSLGDPSYNEQFF | TGCGCCAGCAGCTTGGGGGACCCGTCCTACAATGAGCAGTTCTTC
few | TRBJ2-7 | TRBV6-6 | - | CASSYPHEGVEQYF | TGTGCCAGCAGTTACCCGCATGAGGGGGTGGAGCAGTACTTC
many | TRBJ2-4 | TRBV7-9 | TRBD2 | CASSVTSGGNIQYF | TGTGCCAGCAGCGTCACTAGCGGGGGAAACATTCAGTACTTC
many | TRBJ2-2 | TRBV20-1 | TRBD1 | CSAKPGTGSFRNTGELFF | TGCAGTGCTAAACCCGGGACAGGGAGCTTTCGAAACACCGGGGAGCTGTTTTTT